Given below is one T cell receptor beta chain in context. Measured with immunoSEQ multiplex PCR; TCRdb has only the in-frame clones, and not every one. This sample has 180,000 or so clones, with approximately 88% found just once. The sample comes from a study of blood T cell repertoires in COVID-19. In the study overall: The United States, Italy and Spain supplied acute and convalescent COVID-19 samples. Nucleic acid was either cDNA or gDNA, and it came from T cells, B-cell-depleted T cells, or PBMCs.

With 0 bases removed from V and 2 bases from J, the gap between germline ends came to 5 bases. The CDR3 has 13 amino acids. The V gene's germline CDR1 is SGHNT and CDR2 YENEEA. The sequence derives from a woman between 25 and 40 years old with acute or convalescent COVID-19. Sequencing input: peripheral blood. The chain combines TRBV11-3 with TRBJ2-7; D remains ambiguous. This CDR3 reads CASSLEYTYEQYF. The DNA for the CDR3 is TGTGCCAGCAGCTTAGAATACACCTACGAGCAGTACTTC.